These 29 T cell receptor beta chains were all obtained from the same sample, sequenced in a study of cytomegalovirus exposure and HLA in healthy donors. In the PCR, 60 Vbeta and 13 Jbeta primers were used. TCRdb's copy holds only in-frame clones and misses some; the assay was immunoSEQ multiplex PCR. The profile shows about 67,000 clones, roughly 78% of them singletons. The sample consisted of PBMCs. These receptors originate from a woman in her thirties in good health and CMV-seronegative.

This rearrangement joins TRBV6-5 to TRBJ2-1; 10 bases are shared with TRBD2. Germline-derived CDR1 and CDR2 are MNHEY and SVGAGI. This CDR3 has 14 residues. J was trimmed by 8 bases and V by 7 bases; bases with no gene match: 8. CDR3 nucleotide sequence: TGTGCCAGCAATCAGGCTAGCGGGAGCTATGAGCAGTTCTTC. Encoded protein: CASNQASGSYEQFF.

This chain connects TRBV7-9 to TRBJ2-5; D is unclear. The V gene's germline CDR1 is SEHNR and CDR2 FQNEAQ (reference sequence). This CDR3 contains 12 residues. V was pared by 2 bases and J by 5 bases, with 6 bases between. CDR3 DNA sequence: TGTGCCAGCAGCTTAAAGAGGGAGACCCAGTACTTC. Its protein is CASSLKRETQYF. Full variable domain (remainder filled in from reference TRBV7-9 and TRBJ2-5): DTGVSQNPRHKITKRGQNVTFRCDPISEHNRLYWYRQTLGQGPEFLTYFQNEAQLEKSRLLSDRFSAERPKGSFSTLEIQRTEQGDSAMYLCASSLKRETQYFGPGTRLLVL.

V usage is TRBV9 and J usage is TRBJ1-1, with 8 bases that match TRBD1. V gave up 0 bases and J gave up 4 bases; unmatched junction bases: 2. The CDR3 runs 14 residues. The germline CDR1 and CDR2 sequences are SGDLS and YYNGEE. Here the CDR3 DNA reads TGTGCCAGCAGCGTAGGGACAGGGCCCACTGAAGCTTTCTTT. Translation gives CASSVGTGPTEAFF.

The chain couples TRBV28 to TRBJ2-1, with TRBD1 as a possible D gene (6 bases). Trimming took 7 bases from V and 8 from J, leaving 18 bases between them. This CDR3 is built from 14 residues. Germline CDR1 is MDHEN and CDR2 is SYDVKM. Written as DNA, the CDR3 is TGTGCCAGCACCACCGGAGAGGGGGTACATGAGCAGTTCTTC. Its protein product is CASTTGEGVHEQFF.

The chain has TRBV7-9 and TRBJ2-7; possible D gene TRBD1, 6 bases. The V gene's germline CDR1 is SEHNR and CDR2 FQNEAQ (reference sequence). CDR3 length: 14 residues. The V gene lost 1 base and the J gene lost 0 bases, with 7 bases spanning the gap. CDR3 bases: TGTGCCAGCAGCTTAGACAGGGCCTCCTACGAGCAGTACTTC. Its protein is CASSLDRASYEQYF.

Only one count was recorded for this clone. CDR3 protein: CSVEDGAGGGTWINTQYF. CDR3 bases: TGCAGCGTTGAAGATGGGGCCGGCGGGGGGACCTGGATAAATACGCAGTATTTT. This rearrangement joins TRBV29-1 to TRBJ2-3; 8 bases match TRBD2. Trimming at V came to 0 bases and at J to 7 bases, leaving 18 bases not matched to a gene. The CDR3 spans 18 residues. The V gene's germline CDR1 is SQVTM and CDR2 ANQGSEA.

The rearrangement uses TRBV30 and TRBJ2-7, with TRBD2 matching 7 bases. From germline, CDR1 is GTSNPN and CDR2 SVGIG (reference sequence). With V trimmed by 4 bases and J by 4 bases, 10 bases remained unmatched. This CDR3 spans 14 amino acids. CDR3 sequence: CAWTTGLVPYEQYF. CDR3 bases: TGTGCCTGGACTACTGGACTAGTTCCTTACGAGCAGTACTTC.

The chain carries TRBV4-1 and TRBJ2-7, with 8 bases fitting TRBD2. The V gene's germline CDR1 is MGHRA and CDR2 YSYEKL. The V and J ends lost 0 bases and 3 bases, in that order; junction bases with no gene match: 13. CDR3 size: 18 residues. Here the CDR3 reads CASSQEGVSAGASYEQYF. The CDR3 nucleotides are TGCGCCAGCAGCCAAGAAGGGGTCTCAGCGGGGGCCAGCTACGAGCAGTACTTC.

The chain couples TRBV29-1 to TRBJ2-1; D is undetermined. The V and J ends lost 7 bases and 5 bases respectively, with 6 bases between them. This CDR3 spans 10 amino acids. The germline CDR1 and CDR2 sequences are SQVTM and ANQGSEA. Here the CDR3 reads CSGADNEQFF. The CDR3 DNA reads as TGCAGCGGGGCCGACAATGAGCAGTTCTTC.

The J gene is TRBJ1-2, the V gene TRBV10-3; 8 nucleotides line up with TRBD1. V lost 0 bases and J lost 7; bases outside the gene matches: 10. Germline assignment: CDR1 ENHRY and CDR2 SYGVKD. The CDR3 has 16 residues. DNA of the CDR3: TGTGCCATCAGTGAGTCGCAGGCAGGGGGCCCCGCTGGCTACACCTTC. Protein: CAISESQAGGPAGYTF.

V and J are TRBV6-5 and TRBJ2-1; 9 bases are shared with TRBD1. Germline values: CDR1 MNHEY, CDR2 SVGAGI. The CDR3 has 16 residues. V shed 1 base, J shed 6 bases, and the junction held 7 bases outside the gene matches. Here the CDR3 reads CASSYYPGQGSNEQFF. In nucleotides, the CDR3 is TGTGCCAGCAGTTACTACCCGGGACAGGGTAGCAATGAGCAGTTCTTC.

Comments on this clone: This CDR3 is also generated by other DNA sequences in the sample. The chain links TRBV27 to TRBJ2-7; 7 bases match TRBD2. J gave up 0 bases and V 3 bases, and 2 bases lay outside the gene matches. Germline CDR1 is MNHEY and CDR2 is SMNVEV (reference sequence). The CDR3 has 14 residues. The CDR3 sequence is CASSLAGDSYEQYF. In nucleotides, the CDR3 is TGTGCCAGCAGTTTGGCGGGGGACTCCTACGAGCAGTACTTC.

The genes are TRBV18 and TRBJ2-5, with D possibly matching TRBD1 (5 bases). V dropped 4 bases and J dropped 2 bases, with 11 bases sitting between them. Germline V CDR1 and CDR2: KGHSH, LQKENI. CDR3 length: 14 residues. The CDR3 region has the DNA TGTGCCAGCTCACAAAGCCAGGGACAAGAGACCCAGTACTTC. Amino acid sequence: CASSQSQGQETQYF.

V is TRBV6-1 and J is TRBJ2-3; 11 bases line up with TRBD1. The CDR3 is made up of 14 amino acids. Germline lookup yields CDR1 MNHNS and CDR2 SASEGT. Trimming cost V 4 bases and J 4 bases; bases outside gene matches: 1. CDR3 loop: CASSGTGGADTQYF. CDR3 bases: TGTGCCAGCAGTGGGACAGGGGGCGCAGATACGCAGTATTTT.

This chain joins TRBV28 and TRBJ2-7; 9 bases fit TRBD1. The CDR3 covers 15 residues. J was trimmed by 0 bases and V by 5 bases; bases with no gene match: 5. Germline V gene data show CDR1 as MDHEN and CDR2 as SYDVKM. CDR3 bases: TGTGCCAGCAGTCTGGGGGGACAGGGCTCCTACGAGCAGTACTTC. Translation: CASSLGGQGSYEQYF.

This chain links TRBV5-4 with TRBJ1-6; 7 positions match TRBD1. Germline lookup yields CDR1 SGHNT and CDR2 YYREEE (reference sequence). The CDR3 is 16 amino acids. Trimming cost V 4 bases and J 4 bases; bases outside gene matches: 8. This CDR3 is CASSNNRGLYNSPLHF. CDR3 in DNA: TGTGCCAGCAGCAACAACAGGGGTTTGTATAATTCACCCCTCCACTTT.

The chain couples TRBV4-3 to TRBJ1-5; 8 bases match TRBD1. This CDR3 contains 15 residues. Germline CDR1 LGHNA, CDR2 YSLEER. Germline trimming cut 3 bases from V and 3 bases from J; bases unmatched to any gene: 4. In DNA form, the CDR3 reads TGCGCCAGCAGCCAGACAGGGGCGGACAATCAGCCCCAGCATTTT. Translated, it gives CASSQTGADNQPQHF.

This clone was observed a handful of times. V and J are TRBV7-2 and TRBJ1-2, with D perhaps matching TRBD1 (6 bases). The CDR3 spans 14 residues. V lost 5 bases, J lost 3 bases, and 13 bases lay in between. Germline V gene lookup returns CDR1 SGHTA and CDR2 FQGNSA. This CDR3 is CASSIPGHDYGYTF. Written as DNA, the CDR3 is TGTGCCAGCAGCATACCGGGACATGACTATGGCTACACCTTC. Drawing the rest from reference TRBV7-2 and TRBJ1-2, the complete variable domain is GAGVSQSPSNKVTEKGKDVELRCDPISGHTALYWYRQSLGQGLEFLIYFQGNSAPDKSGLPSDRFSAERTGGSVSTLTIQRTQQEDSAVYLCASSIPGHDYGYTFGSGTRLTVV.

The chain links TRBV27 to TRBJ2-2; 12 bases are shared with TRBD2. This CDR3 is 15 amino acids long. Germline-derived CDR1 and CDR2 are MNHEY and SMNVEV (reference sequence). V shed 7 bases, J shed 4 bases, and the junction held 4 bases outside the gene matches. CDR3 sequence (DNA): TGTGCCAGCACTAGCGGGGGGGAGGGCACCGGGGAGCTGTTTTTT. Amino acid sequence: CASTSGGEGTGELFF.

The chain combines TRBV5-1 with TRBJ2-2, with TRBD1 matching over 9 bases. Germline values: CDR1 SGHRS, CDR2 YFSETQ. This CDR3 has 19 amino acids. J was trimmed by 7 bases and V by 3 bases; bases with no gene match: 19. CDR3 loop: CASSWGIGQGIFGGGELFF. The CDR3 DNA follows: TGCGCCAGCAGCTGGGGGATAGGACAGGGGATTTTCGGTGGCGGGGAGCTGTTTTTT.

The CDR3 here is CASSPGAGGGTNEKLFF. CDR3 nucleotide sequence: TGTGCCAGCAGCCCGGGTGCGGGGGGCGGAACTAATGAAAAACTGTTTTTT. The chain employs TRBV11-2 and TRBJ1-4, with TRBD1 as a possible D gene (6 bases). Germline V gene data show CDR1 as SGHAT and CDR2 as FQNNGV. The V end lost 5 bases, the J end lost 1 base, and 17 bases lay between the germline ends. The CDR3 runs 17 residues.

This clone was found a few times. The chain recombines TRBV7-9 with TRBJ2-1; 12 bases align to TRBD2. The CDR3 has 16 amino acids. Germline trimming cut 4 bases from V and 2 bases from J; bases unmatched to any gene: 3. In germline, CDR1 is SEHNR, CDR2 FQNEAQ (reference sequence). CDR3 in DNA: TGTGCCAGCAGCTCCCGACTAGCGGGAGCCTACAATGAGCAGTTCTTC. Protein sequence: CASSSRLAGAYNEQFF.

The genes are TRBV10-1 and TRBJ1-6; D is uncertain. Germline V gene data show CDR1 as WNHNN and CDR2 as SYGVQD (reference sequence). CDR3 length: 15 residues. Trimming shortened V by 2 bases and J by 9 bases, and 14 bases separated the two germline ends. CDR3 in DNA: TGCGCCAGCAGTGAGGGGAGTGGCCGCCCTTCACCCCTCCACTTT. Translating gives CASSEGSGRPSPLHF.

The rearrangement joins TRBV6-5 to TRBJ1-2, with TRBD1 as a possible D gene (5 bases). The CDR3 is 12 residues long. The V gene's germline CDR1 is MNHEY and CDR2 SVGAGI. The germline V and J ends were trimmed by 6 bases and 3 bases, with 8 bases remaining between them. Written as DNA, the CDR3 is TGTGCCAGCAGAGGAGGGGACTATGGCTACACCTTC. Translating gives CASRGGDYGYTF.

This clone was counted between two and nine times. This chain joins TRBV10-2 and TRBJ1-5; 8 nucleotides line up with TRBD1. Germline trimming cut 2 bases from V and 6 bases from J; bases unmatched to any gene: 6. There are 15 residues in the CDR3. Germline V gene data show CDR1 as WSHSY and CDR2 as SAAADI. The DNA for the CDR3 is TGCGCCAGCAGTGAGGGACAGGGTCGAGGTCAGCCCCAGCATTTT. Translated, it gives CASSEGQGRGQPQHF.

The gene calls are TRBV28 and TRBJ1-1; no clear D. Trimming pared 6 bases from V and 1 base from J, leaving 12 bases between. CDR1 MDHEN and CDR2 SYDVKM come from the germline V gene. This CDR3 region has 14 residues. The DNA of the CDR3 is TGTGCCAGCAGCCTCTCCCGGGGGAACACTGAAGCTTTCTTT. It specifies CASSLSRGNTEAFF.

The chain combines TRBV6-6 with TRBJ1-5; possible D gene TRBD1, 5 bases. Germline V gene sequence: CDR1 MNHNY, CDR2 SVGAGI (reference sequence). The CDR3 runs to 12 residues. The V gene lost 6 bases and the J gene lost 5 bases, with 8 bases spanning the gap. As DNA, the CDR3 is TGTGCCAGCAGACGGGGGGATCAGCCCCAGCATTTT. Its translation is CASRRGDQPQHF.

The chain joins TRBV25-1 to TRBJ2-1; 9 nucleotides agree with TRBD2. Germline V gene data show CDR1 as MGHDK and CDR2 as SYGVNS. After removal of 3 bases from V and 5 bases from J, the junction contained 14 bases not matched to a gene. This CDR3 has 18 residues. CDR3 residues: CASSEGNSGRGGHNEQFF. CDR3 DNA: TGTGCCAGCAGTGAGGGGAATAGCGGGAGAGGAGGCCACAATGAGCAGTTCTTC.

In nucleotides, the CDR3 is TGTGCCAGCGGACAAGGGGGCAGTACTGAAGCTTTCTTT. Residues: CASGQGGSTEAFF. The chain combines TRBV27 with TRBJ1-1; 7 positions match TRBD1. With V trimmed by 8 bases and J by 5 bases, 8 bases remained unmatched. CDR3 length: 13 amino acids. Germline V gene sequence: CDR1 MNHEY, CDR2 SMNVEV (reference sequence).